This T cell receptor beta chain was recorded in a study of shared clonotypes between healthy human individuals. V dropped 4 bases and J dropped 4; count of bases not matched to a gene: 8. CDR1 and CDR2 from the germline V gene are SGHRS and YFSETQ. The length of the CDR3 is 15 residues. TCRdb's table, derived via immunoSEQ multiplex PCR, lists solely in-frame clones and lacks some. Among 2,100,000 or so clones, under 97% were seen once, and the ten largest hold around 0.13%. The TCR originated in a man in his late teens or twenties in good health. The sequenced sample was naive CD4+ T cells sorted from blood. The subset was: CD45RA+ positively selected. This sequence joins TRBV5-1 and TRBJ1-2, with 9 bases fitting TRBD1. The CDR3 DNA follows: TGCGCCAGCAGCCAAGGGACAGGGAGGTCCTATGGCTACACCTTC. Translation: CASSQGTGRSYGYTF.